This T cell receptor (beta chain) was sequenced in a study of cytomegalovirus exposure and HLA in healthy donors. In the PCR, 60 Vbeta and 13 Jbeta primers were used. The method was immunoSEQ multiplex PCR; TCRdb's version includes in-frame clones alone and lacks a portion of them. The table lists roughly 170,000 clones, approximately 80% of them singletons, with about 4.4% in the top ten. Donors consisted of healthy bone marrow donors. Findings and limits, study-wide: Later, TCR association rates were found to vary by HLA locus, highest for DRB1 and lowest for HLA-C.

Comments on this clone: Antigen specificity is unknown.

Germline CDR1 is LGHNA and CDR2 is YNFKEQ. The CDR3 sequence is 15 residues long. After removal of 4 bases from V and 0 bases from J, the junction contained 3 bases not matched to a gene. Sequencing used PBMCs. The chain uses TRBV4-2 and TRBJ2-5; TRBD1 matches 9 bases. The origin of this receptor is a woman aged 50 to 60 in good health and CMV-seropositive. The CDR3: CASSLGDRDQETQYF. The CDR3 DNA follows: TGTGCCAGCAGCCTGGGGGACAGGGACCAAGAGACCCAGTACTTC.